This TCR beta chain was identified in a study of metastatic and nonmetastatic thyroid tumors. Notes on the study in general: Significantly higher TCR beta diversity was reportedly seen in malignant thyroid tumors than benign nodules, in blood and tumor.

Prior to thyroid surgery, none of the patients had received any treatment. This CDR3 is built from 16 residues. Germline V gene data show CDR1 as DFQATT and CDR2 as SNEGSKA (reference sequence). V dropped 0 bases and J dropped 2 bases, with 13 bases sitting between them. A remark on this clone: Its antigen remains unidentified.

TCRdb reprocessed the PCR reads via MiXCR. The sample records around 7,500 clones, about 37% being singletons. Input material: tumor tissue. This TCR came from a female donor with papillary thyroid cancer or a benign thyroid nodule (not recorded which). Some clones in this sample may be carry-over from other donors' samples. The chain links TRBV20-1 to TRBJ2-2; a weak D match, TRBD1 (5 bases). Written as DNA, the CDR3 is TGCAGTGCTAGAGATCTGACAGATCCCAACACCGGGGAGCTGTTTTTT. This codes for CSARDLTDPNTGELFF.